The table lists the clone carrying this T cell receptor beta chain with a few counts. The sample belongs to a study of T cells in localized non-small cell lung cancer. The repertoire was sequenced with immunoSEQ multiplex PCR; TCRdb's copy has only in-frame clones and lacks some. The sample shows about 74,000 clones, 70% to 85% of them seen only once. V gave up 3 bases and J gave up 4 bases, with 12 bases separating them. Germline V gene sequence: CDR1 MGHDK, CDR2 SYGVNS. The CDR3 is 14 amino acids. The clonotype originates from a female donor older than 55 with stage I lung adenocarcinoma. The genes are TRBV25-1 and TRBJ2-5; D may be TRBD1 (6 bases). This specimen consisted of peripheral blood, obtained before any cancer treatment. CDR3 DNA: TGTGCCAGCAGTGAGTTGGCCAGGGGAGAGACCCAGTACTTC. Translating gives CASSELARGETQYF.